The 24 T cell receptor beta chains presented below share a single source sample, sequenced in a study of T-cell memory formation after mild COVID-19. Each CDR3 protein gets one entry after TCRdb re-called the 5' RACE reads with MiXCR. Of some 200,000 distinct CDR3 sequences listed, 20% to 25% were seen once; the top ten hold more than 20%. Sequencing was carried out using PBMCs or a T cell subset sorted from them (not recorded which). The receptors were gathered from an adult woman who had mild COVID-19 (a few samples of this study predate the infection). Cell type and time point are not known.

V and J are TRBV5-6 and TRBJ2-7; D remains ambiguous. This CDR3 has 15 amino acids. The germline CDR1 and CDR2 sequences are SGHDT and YYEEEE. Trimming took off 0 bases at V and 3 bases at J, with 13 bases between the two ends. The CDR3: CASSLASSTIYEQYF. In DNA form, the CDR3 reads TGTGCCAGCAGCTTGGCGTCTTCCACCATCTACGAGCAGTACTTC.

In this sample, this clonotype turned up a few times. The chain uses TRBV7-9 and TRBJ2-3; no clear D. Germline-derived CDR1 and CDR2 are SEHNR and FQNEAQ (reference sequence). The CDR3 has 12 residues. Deletions cut 4 bases from V and 6 bases from J, with 8 bases between. CDR3 sequence (DNA): TGTGCCAGCAGCTCTTTTTGGGATACGCAGTATTTT. It yields the protein CASSSFWDTQYF. Filled out from reference TRBV7-9 and TRBJ2-3, the complete variable domain reads DTGVSQNPRHKITKRGQNVTFRCDPISEHNRLYWYRQTLGQGPEFLTYFQNEAQLEKSRLLSDRFSAERPKGSFSTLEIQRTEQGDSAMYLCASSSFWDTQYFGPGTRLTVL.

V gene TRBV21-1 combines with J gene TRBJ2-7; no DNA check was done on the table's D call, TRBD2. TRBV21-1 counts as a pseudogene. The CDR3 length is 19 residues. CDR3 protein: CASSKAGLAGPYDSYEQYF. The DNA for the CDR3 is TGTGCCAGCAGCAAAGCGGGACTAGCGGGACCTTACGACTCCTACGAGCAGTACTTC.

J is TRBJ1-1 and V is TRBV20-1, with a tentative D call TRBD1 (6 bases). The CDR3 is 14 amino acids. The germline V and J ends were trimmed by 0 bases and 6 bases, with 14 bases remaining between them. Germline assignment: CDR1 DFQATT and CDR2 SNEGSKA (reference sequence). CDR3 protein: CSAREDRGGAEAFF. Written as DNA, the CDR3 is TGCAGTGCTAGAGAGGACAGAGGGGGGGCTGAAGCTTTCTTT.

V is TRBV20-1 and J is TRBJ2-7; maybe TRBD1 (6 bases). The CDR3 contains 12 residues. Between the trimmed V and J ends, which lost 5 bases and 0 bases, there was a span of 8 bases. The germline gives CDR1 DFQATT, CDR2 SNEGSKA (reference sequence). CDR3 nucleotide sequence: TGCAGTGCTTCGGACAGCTCCTACGAGCAGTACTTC. It translates to CSASDSSYEQYF.

J is TRBJ2-5 and V is TRBV27, with D possibly being TRBD1 or TRBD2 (6 bases each). This CDR3 contains 11 residues. Germline CDR1 and CDR2: MNHEY and SMNVEV (reference sequence). Trimming left V 7 bases short and J 7 bases short, with 10 bases between. The CDR3 loop reads CASKQGGTQYF. CDR3 sequence (DNA): TGTGCCAGCAAACAGGGAGGGACCCAGTACTTC.

The V and J genes are TRBV27 and TRBJ2-7; D might be TRBD2 (5 bases). Trimming removed 2 bases at V and 6 bases at J, with 17 bases between. The CDR3 extends over 15 amino acids. Germline V gene data show CDR1 as MNHEY and CDR2 as SMNVEV (reference sequence). CDR3: CASSLSGSFSSEQYF. The CDR3 DNA sequence: TGTGCCAGCAGTTTAAGCGGTTCTTTCTCTTCCGAGCAGTACTTC.

This clonotype showed up just a few times. The chain recombines TRBV6-6 with TRBJ1-1; 9 bases fit TRBD1. Germline CDR1 is MNHNY and CDR2 is SVGAGI (reference sequence). J gave up 6 bases and V 5 bases, and 7 bases lay outside the gene matches. CDR3 length equals 14 residues. CDR3 sequence: CASSNLQGAAEAFF. CDR3 nucleotides: TGTGCCAGCAGTAATTTACAGGGGGCCGCTGAAGCTTTCTTT.

The J gene is TRBJ2-7, the V gene TRBV6-6; no firm D call. Germline V gives CDR1 MNHNY, CDR2 SVGAGI (reference sequence). This CDR3 contains 12 residues. The ends were cut back, 2 bases at V and 4 bases at J, with 6 bases in the middle. Here the CDR3 DNA reads TGTGCCAGCAGTTACGTGAGGTACGAGCAGTACTTC. This gives the protein CASSYVRYEQYF.

The chain has TRBV7-9 and TRBJ1-2; tentative D call: TRBD1 (5 bases). Germline lookup yields CDR1 SEHNR and CDR2 FQNEAQ (reference sequence). V shed 4 bases and J shed 2 bases, with 11 bases lying between them. This CDR3 has 14 amino acids. CDR3 sequence (DNA): TGTGCCAGCAGCTCGGGGGAGCGAAACTATGGCTACACCTTC. Protein product: CASSSGERNYGYTF.

This clonotype was observed a handful of times. This chain joins TRBV29-1 and TRBJ1-1, with 9 bases fitting TRBD1. The germline V gene encodes CDR1 SQVTM and CDR2 ANQGSEA. The CDR3 spans 15 residues. The trim removed 3 bases at V and 1 base at J, leaving 6 bases unmatched. The CDR3 loop reads CSVETGDRANTEAFF. CDR3 sequence (DNA): TGCAGCGTTGAGACCGGGGACAGGGCGAACACTGAAGCTTTCTTT.

The chain combines TRBV20-1 with TRBJ2-2; TRBD1 matches 9 bases. With V trimmed by 0 bases and J by 6 bases, 8 bases remained unmatched. CDR3 length equals 16 residues. In germline, CDR1 is DFQATT, CDR2 SNEGSKA (reference sequence). The CDR3 loop is CSAREPGQGLAGELFF. The CDR3, as DNA: TGCAGTGCTAGAGAACCGGGACAGGGTCTCGCCGGGGAGCTGTTTTTT.

A few counts support this clonotype. The genes are TRBV5-4 and TRBJ2-3; 10 nucleotides match TRBD2. Unmatched junction bases numbered 8, after V lost 4 bases and J lost 3 bases. Per germline, CDR1 SGHNT and CDR2 YYREEE (reference sequence). The CDR3 contains 16 residues. The CDR3 nucleotides are TGTGCCAGCAGCCCAATAGCGGGGGGCCCGACAGATACGCAGTATTTT. It specifies CASSPIAGGPTDTQYF.

This chain links TRBV18 with TRBJ2-1, with a weak D call TRBD2 (5 bases). V was trimmed by 5 bases and J by 4 bases, leaving 12 bases between them. CDR1 is KGHSH and CDR2 is LQKENI in the germline V gene. The CDR3 has 14 residues. In DNA, the CDR3 is TGTGCCAGCTCATTACTAGATCCTTACAATGAGCAGTTCTTC. Encoded protein: CASSLLDPYNEQFF.

This chain connects TRBV12-3 or TRBV12-4 to TRBJ2-3; D not resolved. The CDR3 is 16 amino acids. The germline V and J ends were trimmed by 4 bases and 0 bases, with 14 bases remaining between them. CDR3 loop: CASSSHWKSSTDTQYF. CDR3 nucleotide sequence: TGTGCCAGCAGTTCTCACTGGAAATCTAGCACAGATACGCAGTATTTT.

The V and J genes are TRBV12-3 or TRBV12-4 and TRBJ2-2; D is unresolved. This CDR3 is built from 14 residues. V lost 6 bases, J lost 5 bases, and 13 bases lay in between. CDR3: CASRKESTTGELFF. In DNA, the CDR3 is TGTGCCAGCAGAAAGGAATCAACAACCGGGGAGCTGTTTTTT.

The gene calls are TRBV20-1 and TRBJ1-2; D perhaps matches TRBD1 (5 bases). This CDR3 spans 15 amino acids. Germline CDR1 reads DFQATT; CDR2 reads SNEGSKA (reference sequence). Between the trimmed V and J ends, which lost 6 bases and 2 bases, there was a span of 19 bases. CDR3 loop: CSANLIGAGNYGYTF. The CDR3 bases are TGCAGTGCCAATCTTATAGGCGCAGGGAACTATGGCTACACCTTC.

J is TRBJ1-1 and V is TRBV24-1; 7 bases match TRBD1. The germline V gene encodes CDR1 KGHDR and CDR2 SFDVKD. The CDR3 runs 18 residues. V trimming: 4 bases; J trimming: 0 bases; junction bases outside the gene matches: 13. CDR3 region: CATSELDLTGNMNTEAFF. In DNA, the CDR3 is TGTGCCACCAGTGAACTAGACCTGACAGGGAACATGAACACTGAAGCTTTCTTT.

This sequence joins TRBV12-3 or TRBV12-4 and TRBJ1-2; tentative D call: TRBD1 (5 bases). Between the trimmed V and J ends, which lost 5 bases and 4 bases, there was a span of 14 bases. This CDR3 comprises 14 residues. In DNA, the CDR3 is TGTGCCAGCAGTCCCTCAGGGTTCGTCTATGGCTACACCTTC. Its translation: CASSPSGFVYGYTF.

The sample holds a few counts of this clonotype. The chain has TRBV12-3 or TRBV12-4 and TRBJ2-7; no clear D gene. The CDR3 has 16 residues. The V end was cut by 1 base, the J end by 2 bases, with 15 bases between. CDR3 nucleotides: TGTGCCAGCAGTTTAGGGGTCCTGGGCTTACCCTACGAGCAGTACTTC. Amino acids: CASSLGVLGLPYEQYF.

This clonotype was detected only a few times. The chain combines TRBV4-1 with TRBJ2-1, with no clear D. The CDR3 loop spans 12 amino acids. Trimming pared 2 bases from V and 8 bases from J, leaving 7 bases between. Germline CDR1 reads MGHRA; CDR2 reads YSYEKL. DNA for the CDR3: TGCGCCAGCAGCCAACCTCAAGATGAGCAGTTCTTC. This sequence encodes CASSQPQDEQFF.

The V and J genes are TRBV7-8 and TRBJ1-3; TRBD1 is a possible D gene (6 bases). The length of the CDR3 is 17 residues. V lost 5 bases, J lost 0 bases, and 17 bases lay in between. Germline V CDR1 and CDR2: SGHVS, FQNEAQ. The CDR3 coding sequence is TGTGCCAGCAGCCCTCGGGACATTGAGAGCTCTGGAAACACCATATATTTT. Its protein is CASSPRDIESSGNTIYF.

The table lists this clonotype with a few counts. The rearrangement uses TRBV9 and TRBJ1-2, with D unclear. V dropped 0 bases and J dropped 3 bases, with 9 bases sitting between them. CDR1 is SGDLS and CDR2 is YYNGEE in the germline V gene. This CDR3 has 14 amino acids. The CDR3 is CASSVDGGYYGYTF. CDR3 nucleotide sequence: TGTGCCAGCAGCGTAGATGGAGGGTACTATGGCTACACCTTC.

This clonotype was detected a few times. J is TRBJ2-3 and V is TRBV5-5; tentatively, D is TRBD1 (5 bases). V lost 0 bases and J lost 3, with 17 bases in between. Germline CDR1 and CDR2: SGHKS and YYEKEE (reference sequence). This CDR3 is built from 17 residues. The CDR3 region is CASSLASWQGGTDTQYF. The CDR3 DNA reads TGTGCCAGCAGCTTGGCCAGCTGGCAGGGTGGAACAGATACGCAGTATTTT.